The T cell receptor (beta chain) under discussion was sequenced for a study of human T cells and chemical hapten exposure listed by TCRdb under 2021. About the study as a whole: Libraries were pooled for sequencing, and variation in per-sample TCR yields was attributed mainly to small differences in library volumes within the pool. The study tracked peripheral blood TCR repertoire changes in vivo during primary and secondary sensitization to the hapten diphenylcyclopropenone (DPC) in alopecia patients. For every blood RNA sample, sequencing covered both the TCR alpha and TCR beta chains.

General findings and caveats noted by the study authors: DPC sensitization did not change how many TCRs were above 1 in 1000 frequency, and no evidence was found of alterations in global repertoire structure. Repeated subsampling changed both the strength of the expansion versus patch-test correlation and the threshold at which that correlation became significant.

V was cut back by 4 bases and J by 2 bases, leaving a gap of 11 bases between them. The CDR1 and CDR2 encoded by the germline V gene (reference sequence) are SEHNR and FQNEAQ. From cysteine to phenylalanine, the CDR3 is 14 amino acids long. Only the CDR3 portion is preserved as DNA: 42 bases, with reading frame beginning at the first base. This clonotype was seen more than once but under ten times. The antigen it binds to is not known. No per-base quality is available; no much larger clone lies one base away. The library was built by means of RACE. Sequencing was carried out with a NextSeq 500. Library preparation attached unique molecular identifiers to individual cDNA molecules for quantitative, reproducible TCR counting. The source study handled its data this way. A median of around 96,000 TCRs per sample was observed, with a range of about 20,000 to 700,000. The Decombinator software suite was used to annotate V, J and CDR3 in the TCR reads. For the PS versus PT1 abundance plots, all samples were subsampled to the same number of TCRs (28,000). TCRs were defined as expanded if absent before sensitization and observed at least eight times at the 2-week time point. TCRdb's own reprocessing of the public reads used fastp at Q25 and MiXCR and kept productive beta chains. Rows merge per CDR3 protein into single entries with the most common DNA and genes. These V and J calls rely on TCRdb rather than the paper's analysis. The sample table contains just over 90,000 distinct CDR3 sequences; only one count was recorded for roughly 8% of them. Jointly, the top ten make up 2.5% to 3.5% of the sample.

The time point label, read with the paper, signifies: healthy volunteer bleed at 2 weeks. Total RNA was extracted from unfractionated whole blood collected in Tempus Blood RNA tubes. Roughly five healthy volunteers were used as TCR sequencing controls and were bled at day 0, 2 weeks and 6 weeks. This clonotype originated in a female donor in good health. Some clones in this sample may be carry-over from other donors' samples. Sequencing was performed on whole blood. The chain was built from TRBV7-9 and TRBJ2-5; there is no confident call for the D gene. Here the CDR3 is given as CASSSPYRQETQYF. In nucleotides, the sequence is TGTGCCAGCAGCTCACCATACCGGCAAGAGACCCAGTACTTC.